The next 14 T cell receptor beta chains were all read from a single sample in a study of spatial heterogeneity in lung cancer (dated by TCRdb to about 2019). The intended sense of this specimen's time point label: sample taken at primary tumor resection. Whole RNA extracted from tumor and nontumor lung tissue, or from cryopreserved PBMC samples, was used for TCR sequencing without cell sorting. The library was produced with 5' RACE. Data came from a NextSeq 500. TCRdb reanalyzed the raw reads on its own, using fastp at Q25 for trimming and MiXCR for clone calling, and kept in-frame beta chains. Each CDR3 protein gets just one entry, which takes the most common genes and DNA from the rows behind it. In this sample the table shows around 13,000 distinct CDR3 sequences, around 13% of which occur a single time. The top ten clones comprise 37% of the sample. Here the sequenced sample was PBMCs, taken at surgery. These TCRs come from a male donor with early-stage non-small cell lung cancer.

This clonotype was seen a handful of times. This chain connects TRBV20-1 to TRBJ2-7, with 9 bases aligning to TRBD1. V dropped 6 bases and J dropped 0; count of bases not matched to a gene: 3. The CDR3 is 13 amino acids. In germline, CDR1 is DFQATT, CDR2 SNEGSKA (reference sequence). CDR3 residues: CSAQTGGSYEQYF. CDR3 bases: TGCAGTGCCCAGACAGGGGGCTCCTACGAGCAGTACTTC.

Only one count was recorded for this clonotype. The chain links TRBV7-7 to TRBJ2-2; the D gene is possibly TRBD2 (6 bases). The CDR3 contains 13 residues. CDR1 SSHAT and CDR2 FNYEAQ come from the germline V gene (reference sequence). The ends were cut back, 6 bases at V and 6 bases at J, with 11 bases in the middle. CDR3 DNA sequence: TGTGCCAGCAGTCCCACTAGCCCCGGGGAGCTGTTTTTT. As protein: CASSPTSPGELFF.

Only a few counts were recorded for this clonotype. This chain connects TRBV28 to TRBJ1-5; unclear D gene. V was cut by 6 bases and J by 1 base, with 16 bases left in between. CDR3 length: 16 residues. In germline, CDR1 is MDHEN, CDR2 SYDVKM. DNA of the CDR3: TGTGCCAGCAGGGAGCAGGCGTTCTGGAGCAATCAGCCCCAGCATTTT. Translated: CASREQAFWSNQPQHF.

A few counts support this clonotype. V usage is TRBV7-9 and J usage is TRBJ2-1; D perhaps matches TRBD1 (6 bases). Trimming took off 5 bases at V and 9 bases at J, with 23 bases between the two ends. The CDR3 extends over 16 amino acids. The V gene's germline CDR1 is SEHNR and CDR2 FQNEAQ (reference sequence). The CDR3 bases are TGTGCCAGCAGCCTCCTTCGGGACACTAGACGGGGTGAGCAGTTCTTC. Encoded protein: CASSLLRDTRRGEQFF. Combining the CDR3 with reference TRBV7-9 and TRBJ2-1 gives the whole variable domain DTGVSQNPRHKITKRGQNVTFRCDPISEHNRLYWYRQTLGQGPEFLTYFQNEAQLEKSRLLSDRFSAERPKGSFSTLEIQRTEQGDSAMYLCASSLLRDTRRGEQFFGPGTRLTVL.

This clonotype was found once. Here the CDR3 reads CASSGPGGTTYEQYF. CDR3 nucleotide sequence: TGTGCCAGCAGTGGGCCAGGGGGGACAACCTACGAGCAGTACTTC. The chain is built from TRBV12-3 or TRBV12-4 and TRBJ2-7, with D possibly TRBD1 on 7 matching bases. This CDR3 has 15 residues. V lost 5 bases, J lost 2 bases, and 16 bases lay in between.

This clonotype was found many times. DNA of the CDR3: TGCGCCAGCAGCCGGACGGGGATGACCTACAATGAGCAGTTCTTC. It specifies CASSRTGMTYNEQFF. V usage is TRBV4-3 and J usage is TRBJ2-1, with a tentative D call TRBD2 (5 bases). Germline V lookup: CDR1 LGHNA, CDR2 YSLEER. This CDR3 is 15 amino acids long. V lost 4 bases and J 2 bases, leaving 12 bases between the germline ends.

The chain links TRBV7-9 to TRBJ1-1, with D uncertain. Germline-derived CDR1 and CDR2 are SEHNR and FQNEAQ (reference sequence). Trimming took 1 base from V and 4 from J, leaving 7 bases between them. This CDR3 comprises 13 residues. The CDR3 DNA reads TGTGCCAGCAGCTTAGAAGGAGGCACTGAAGCTTTCTTT. Translated, it gives CASSLEGGTEAFF. The full variable domain, rest sourced from reference TRBV7-9 and TRBJ1-1, is DTGVSQNPRHKITKRGQNVTFRCDPISEHNRLYWYRQTLGQGPEFLTYFQNEAQLEKSRLLSDRFSAERPKGSFSTLEIQRTEQGDSAMYLCASSLEGGTEAFFGQGTRLTVV.

This clonotype was counted only a few times. V is TRBV12-3 or TRBV12-4 and J is TRBJ1-1; D is uncertain. This CDR3 spans 18 amino acids. Trimming shortened V by 0 bases and J by 2 bases, and 19 bases separated the two germline ends. CDR3 nucleotide sequence: TGTGCCAGCAGTTTAGCGACCCGAGGACTCACCTTAAACACTGAAGCTTTCTTT. Its protein product is CASSLATRGLTLNTEAFF.

This clonotype came up a few times. The CDR3 loop reads CASLGTGDRELFF. The CDR3 coding sequence is TGTGCCAGCCTCGGGACAGGGGATCGGGAGCTGTTTTTT. The rearrangement joins TRBV27 to TRBJ2-2, with 10 bases identical to TRBD1. With V trimmed by 8 bases and J by 9 bases, 6 bases remained unmatched. The V gene's germline CDR1 is MNHEY and CDR2 SMNVEV (reference sequence). The CDR3 covers 13 residues.

This clonotype was seen repeatedly, ten times or more. CDR3 DNA sequence: TGTGCCTCAATCCTAGGGGAAAAACTGTTTTTT. It encodes CASILGEKLFF. This rearrangement joins TRBV7-9 to TRBJ1-4; unclear D gene. The germline V gene has CDR1 SEHNR and CDR2 FQNEAQ (reference sequence). The CDR3 loop spans 11 amino acids. V dropped 11 bases and J dropped 8 bases, with 12 bases sitting between them.

This clonotype was seen at least ten times. The genes are TRBV6-5 and TRBJ2-7, with D maybe TRBD1 (5 bases). This CDR3 is built from 14 residues. Trimming pared 7 bases from V and 0 bases from J, leaving 13 bases between. CDR1 MNHEY and CDR2 SVGAGI come from the germline V gene. The CDR3: CASKIGADSYEQYF. The CDR3 coding sequence is TGTGCCAGCAAGATTGGGGCAGACTCCTACGAGCAGTACTTC.

CDR3 in DNA: TGTGCCACCAGCGGACCCGGGACGGTGGCAACTAATGAAAAACTGTTTTTT. It codes for CATSGPGTVATNEKLFF. The rearrangement joins TRBV15 to TRBJ1-4, with D perhaps matching TRBD1 (5 bases). The germline V gene encodes CDR1 LNHNV and CDR2 YYDKDF (reference sequence). V lost 5 bases to trimming and J lost 0 bases, with 16 bases between them. The CDR3 has 17 amino acids.

Many counts were recorded for this clonotype. The V and J genes are TRBV29-1 and TRBJ2-7, with D perhaps TRBD2 (7 bases). Germline CDR1 SQVTM, CDR2 ANQGSEA. This CDR3 region has 15 residues. V was cut by 2 bases and J by 0 bases, with 14 bases left in between. The CDR3 is CSVEFRGGLSYEQYF. The DNA for the CDR3 is TGCAGCGTTGAATTTAGGGGGGGCCTCTCCTACGAGCAGTACTTC.

This clonotype has just a few counts. The V gene is TRBV5-1, the J gene TRBJ2-3; D unresolved. The CDR3 loop spans 14 amino acids. Germline V gene lookup returns CDR1 SGHRS and CDR2 YFSETQ. V lost 3 bases and J lost 0, with 8 bases in between. CDR3 sequence: CASSSADSTDTQYF. In nucleotides, the CDR3 is TGCGCCAGCAGCTCAGCCGACAGCACAGATACGCAGTATTTT.